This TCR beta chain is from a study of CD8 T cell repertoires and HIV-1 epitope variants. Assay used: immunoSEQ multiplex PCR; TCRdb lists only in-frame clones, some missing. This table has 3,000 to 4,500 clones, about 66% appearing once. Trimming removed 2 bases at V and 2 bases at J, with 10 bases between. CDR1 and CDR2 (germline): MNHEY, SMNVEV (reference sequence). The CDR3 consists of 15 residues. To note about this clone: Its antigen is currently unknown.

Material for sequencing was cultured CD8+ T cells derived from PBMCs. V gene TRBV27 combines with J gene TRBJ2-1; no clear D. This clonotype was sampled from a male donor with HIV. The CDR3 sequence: CASSLLENPYNEQFF. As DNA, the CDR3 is TGTGCCAGCAGTTTACTGGAGAACCCCTACAATGAGCAGTTCTTC.